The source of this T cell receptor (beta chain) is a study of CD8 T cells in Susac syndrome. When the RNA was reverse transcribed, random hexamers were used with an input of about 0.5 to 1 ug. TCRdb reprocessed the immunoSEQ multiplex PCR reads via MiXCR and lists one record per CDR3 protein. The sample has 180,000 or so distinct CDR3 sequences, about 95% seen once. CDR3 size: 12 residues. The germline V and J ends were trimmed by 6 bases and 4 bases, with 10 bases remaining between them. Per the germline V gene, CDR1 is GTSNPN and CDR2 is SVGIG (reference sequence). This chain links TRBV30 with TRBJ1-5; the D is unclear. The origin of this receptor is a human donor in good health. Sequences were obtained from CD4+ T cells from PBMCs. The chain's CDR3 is CACMEPNQPQHF. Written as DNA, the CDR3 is TGTGCCTGCATGGAACCTAATCAGCCCCAGCATTTT.